The present T cell receptor (beta chain) was sequenced within a study of shared clonotypes between healthy human individuals. Background on the study: There were three CD4 naive, three CD4 memory, two CD8 naive and one CD8 memory plates per donor.

With respect to this clone: What it binds is unknown.

The germline V gene has CDR1 SNHLY and CDR2 FYNNEI. The CDR3 extends over 15 amino acids. The method was immunoSEQ multiplex PCR; TCRdb's version includes in-frame clones alone and lacks a portion of them. The table has around 510,000 clones, 95% to 96% seen once. Overall study results and limits: A limitation of the genetic and exposure-history diversity represented arose from few donors.

Specimen: naive CD4+ T cells sorted from blood. Subset of the sample: CD45RA+ positively selected. The sequence came from a woman in her twenties or thirties in good health. The J gene is TRBJ2-5, the V gene TRBV2, with D possibly called TRBD1 or TRBD2 (5 bases each). The J call may be faulty, since TRBJ2-7 better matches the DNA end. Written as DNA, the CDR3 is TGTGCCAGCAGCCTCCGGGACGGAGCCTCCTACGAGCAGTACTTC. Its protein product is CASSLRDGASYEQYF.